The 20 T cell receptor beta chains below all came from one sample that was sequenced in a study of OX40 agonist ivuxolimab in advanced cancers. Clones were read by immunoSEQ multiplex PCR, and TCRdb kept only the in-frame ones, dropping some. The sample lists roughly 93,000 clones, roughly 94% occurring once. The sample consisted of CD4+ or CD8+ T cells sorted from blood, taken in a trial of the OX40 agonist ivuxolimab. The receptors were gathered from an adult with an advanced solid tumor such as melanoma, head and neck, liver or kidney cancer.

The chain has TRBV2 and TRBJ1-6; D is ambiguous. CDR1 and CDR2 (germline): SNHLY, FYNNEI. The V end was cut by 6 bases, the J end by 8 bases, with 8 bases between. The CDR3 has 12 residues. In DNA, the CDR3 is TGTGCCAGCAGGGGTCCGGATTCACCCCTCCACTTT. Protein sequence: CASRGPDSPLHF. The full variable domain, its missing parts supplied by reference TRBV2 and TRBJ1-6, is EPEVTQTPSHQVTQMGQEVILRCVPISNHLYFYWYRQILGQKVEFLVSFYNNEISEKSEIFDDQFSVERPDGSNFTLKIRSTKLEDSAMYFCASRGPDSPLHFGNGTRLTVT.

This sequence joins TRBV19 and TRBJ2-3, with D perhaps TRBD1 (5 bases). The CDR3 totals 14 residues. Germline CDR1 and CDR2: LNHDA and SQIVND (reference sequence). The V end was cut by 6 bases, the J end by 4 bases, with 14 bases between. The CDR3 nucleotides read TGTGCCAGTAGGGTTCAGGGTCGCCCAGATACGCAGTATTTT. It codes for CASRVQGRPDTQYF.

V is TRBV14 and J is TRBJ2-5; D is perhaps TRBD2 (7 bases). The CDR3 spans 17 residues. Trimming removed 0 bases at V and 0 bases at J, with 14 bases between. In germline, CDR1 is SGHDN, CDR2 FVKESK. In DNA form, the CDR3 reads TGTGCCAGCAGCCAAGATCGGGGGGCGTCGTACCAAGAGACCCAGTACTTC. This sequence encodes CASSQDRGASYQETQYF.

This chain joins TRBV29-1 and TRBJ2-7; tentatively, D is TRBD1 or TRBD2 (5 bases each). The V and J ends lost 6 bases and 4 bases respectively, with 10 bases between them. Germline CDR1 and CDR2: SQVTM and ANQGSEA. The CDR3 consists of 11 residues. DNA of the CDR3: TGCAGCGTAAGGGACCCATACGAGCAGTACTTC. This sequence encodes CSVRDPYEQYF.

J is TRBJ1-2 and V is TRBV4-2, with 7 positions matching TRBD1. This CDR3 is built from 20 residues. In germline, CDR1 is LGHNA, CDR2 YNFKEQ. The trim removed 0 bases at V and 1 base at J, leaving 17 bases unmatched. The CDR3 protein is CASSQEIIQRQGRLNYGYTF. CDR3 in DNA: TGTGCCAGCAGCCAAGAGATCATACAGCGACAGGGTCGGCTTAACTATGGCTACACCTTC.

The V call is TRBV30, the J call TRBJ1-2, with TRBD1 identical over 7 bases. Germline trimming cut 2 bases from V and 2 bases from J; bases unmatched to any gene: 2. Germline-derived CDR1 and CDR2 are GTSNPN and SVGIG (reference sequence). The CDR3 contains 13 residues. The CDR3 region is CAWSTGVNYGYTF. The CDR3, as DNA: TGTGCCTGGAGTACAGGGGTCAACTATGGCTACACCTTC.

CDR3 sequence: CASSFLAGANALGTDTQYF. The CDR3 coding sequence is TGTGCCAGCAGCTTCCTAGCGGGGGCCAATGCCTTGGGCACAGATACGCAGTATTTT. V gene TRBV7-9 combines with J gene TRBJ2-3; TRBD2 aligns across 10 bases. Per germline, CDR1 SEHNR and CDR2 FQNEAQ (reference sequence). V was clipped by 3 bases and J by 1 base; unmatched bases: 13. This CDR3 region has 19 residues. Together with reference TRBV7-9 and TRBJ2-3, the CDR3 gives the full variable domain: DTGVSQNPRHKITKRGQNVTFRCDPISEHNRLYWYRQTLGQGPEFLTYFQNEAQLEKSRLLSDRFSAERPKGSFSTLEIQRTEQGDSAMYLCASSFLAGANALGTDTQYFGPGTRLTVL.

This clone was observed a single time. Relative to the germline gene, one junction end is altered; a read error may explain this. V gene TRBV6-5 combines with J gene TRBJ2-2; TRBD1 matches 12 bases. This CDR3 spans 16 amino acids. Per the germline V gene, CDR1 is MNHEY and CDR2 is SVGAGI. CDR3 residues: CASSNSGTGGSGELFF. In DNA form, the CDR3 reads TGTGCCAGCAGTAACTCAGGGACAGGGGGCAGCGGGGAGCTGTTTTTT.

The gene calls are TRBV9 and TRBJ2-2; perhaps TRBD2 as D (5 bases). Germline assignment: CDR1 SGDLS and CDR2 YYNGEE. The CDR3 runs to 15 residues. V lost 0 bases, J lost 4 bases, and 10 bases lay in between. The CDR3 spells CASSVVSAGTGELFF. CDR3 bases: TGTGCCAGCAGCGTAGTCTCGGCGGGCACCGGGGAGCTGTTTTTT.

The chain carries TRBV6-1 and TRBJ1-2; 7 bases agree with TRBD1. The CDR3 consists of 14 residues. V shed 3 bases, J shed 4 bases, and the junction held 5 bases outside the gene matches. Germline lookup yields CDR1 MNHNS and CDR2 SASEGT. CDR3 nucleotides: TGTGCCAGCAGTGACTCAGGGGGGAGCTATGGCTACACCTTC. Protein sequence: CASSDSGGSYGYTF.

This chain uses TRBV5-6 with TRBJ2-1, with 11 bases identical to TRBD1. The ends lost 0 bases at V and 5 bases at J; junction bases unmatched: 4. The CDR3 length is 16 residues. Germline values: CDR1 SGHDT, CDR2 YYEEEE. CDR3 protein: CASSLGRTGGHNEQFF. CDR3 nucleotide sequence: TGTGCCAGCAGCTTGGGTCGGACAGGGGGCCACAATGAGCAGTTCTTC. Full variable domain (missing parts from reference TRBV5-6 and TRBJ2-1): DAGVTQSPTHLIKTRGQQVTLRCSPKSGHDTVSWYQQALGQGPQFIFQYYEEEERQRGNFPDRFSGHQFPNYSSELNVNALLLGDSALYLCASSLGRTGGHNEQFFGPGTRLTVL.

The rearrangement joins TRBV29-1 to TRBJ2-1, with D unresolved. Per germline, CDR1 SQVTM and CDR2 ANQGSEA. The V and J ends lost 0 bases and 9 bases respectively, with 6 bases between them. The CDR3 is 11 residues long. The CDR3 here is CSVEEVSEQFF. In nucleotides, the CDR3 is TGCAGCGTTGAAGAGGTGTCTGAGCAGTTCTTC.

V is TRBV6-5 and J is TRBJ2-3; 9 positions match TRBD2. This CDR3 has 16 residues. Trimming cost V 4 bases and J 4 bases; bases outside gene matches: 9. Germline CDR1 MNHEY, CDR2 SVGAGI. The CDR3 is CASSSLAGIASDTQYF. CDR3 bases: TGTGCCAGCAGTTCCCTAGCGGGGATAGCCTCAGATACGCAGTATTTT.

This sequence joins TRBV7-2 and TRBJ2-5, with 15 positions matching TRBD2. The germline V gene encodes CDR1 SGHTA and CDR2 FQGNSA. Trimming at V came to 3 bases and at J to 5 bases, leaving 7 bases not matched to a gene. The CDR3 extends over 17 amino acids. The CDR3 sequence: CASSFQRTSGGAETQYF. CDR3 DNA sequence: TGTGCCAGCAGCTTTCAGAGGACTAGCGGGGGGGCCGAGACCCAGTACTTC.

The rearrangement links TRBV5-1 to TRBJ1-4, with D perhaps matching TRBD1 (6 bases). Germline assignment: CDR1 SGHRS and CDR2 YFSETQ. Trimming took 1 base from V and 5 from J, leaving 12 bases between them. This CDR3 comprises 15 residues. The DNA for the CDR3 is TGCGCCAGCAGCTTGTTGGGCACAGGGAATGAAAAACTGTTTTTT. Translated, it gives CASSLLGTGNEKLFF.

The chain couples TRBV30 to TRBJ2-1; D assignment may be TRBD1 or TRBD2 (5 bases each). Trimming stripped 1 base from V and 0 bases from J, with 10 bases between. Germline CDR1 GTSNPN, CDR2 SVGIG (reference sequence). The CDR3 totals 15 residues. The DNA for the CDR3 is TGTGCCTGGAGTGCCTTTGGGGGCTCCTACAATGAGCAGTTCTTC. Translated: CAWSAFGGSYNEQFF.

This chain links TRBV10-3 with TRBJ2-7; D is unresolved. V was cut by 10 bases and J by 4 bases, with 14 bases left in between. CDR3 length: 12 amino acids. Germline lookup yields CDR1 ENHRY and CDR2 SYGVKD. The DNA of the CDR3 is TGTGCCACCATATCTAGTAGTTACGAGCAGTACTTC. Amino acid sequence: CATISSSYEQYF.

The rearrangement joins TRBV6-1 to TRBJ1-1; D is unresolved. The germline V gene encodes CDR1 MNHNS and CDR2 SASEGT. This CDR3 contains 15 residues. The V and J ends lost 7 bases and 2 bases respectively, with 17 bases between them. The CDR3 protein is CASTPMAGYNTEAFF. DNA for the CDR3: TGTGCCAGCACCCCAATGGCAGGTTATAACACTGAAGCTTTCTTT.

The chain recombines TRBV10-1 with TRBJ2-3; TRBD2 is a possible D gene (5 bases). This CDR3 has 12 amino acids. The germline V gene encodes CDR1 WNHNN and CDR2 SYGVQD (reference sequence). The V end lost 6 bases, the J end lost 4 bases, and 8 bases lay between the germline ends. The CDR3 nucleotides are TGCGCCAGCAGACCGGACTCAGATACGCAGTATTTT. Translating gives CASRPDSDTQYF.

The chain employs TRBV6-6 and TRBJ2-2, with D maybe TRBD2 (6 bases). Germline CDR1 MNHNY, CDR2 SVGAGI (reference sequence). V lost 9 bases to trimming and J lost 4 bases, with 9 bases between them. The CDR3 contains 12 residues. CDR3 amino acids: CASRDSTGELFF. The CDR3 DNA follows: TGTGCCAGTCGGGACTCCACCGGGGAGCTGTTTTTT.